The present T cell receptor (beta chain) was sequenced within a study of blood T cell repertoires in COVID-19. On the study more broadly: Sample material is recorded as cDNA or gDNA derived from T cells, B-cell-depleted T cells, or PBMCs.

Using immunoSEQ multiplex PCR, the repertoire was profiled, and TCRdb retains in-frame clones only, with some absent. The sample lists about 89,000 clones, approximately 86% occurring once. From germline, CDR1 is LGHNT and CDR2 FRNRAP. J was trimmed by 0 bases and V by 0 bases; bases with no gene match: 11. The CDR3 loop spans 19 amino acids. Sequenced: peripheral blood. This sequence originates from an elderly man with active or convalescent COVID-19. The gene calls are TRBV12-5 and TRBJ2-7, with 10 positions matching TRBD2. In DNA form, the CDR3 reads TGTGCTAGTGGTTTGGTACGGATTAGCGGGAGGCCTAGCTCCTACGAGCAGTACTTC. This sequence encodes CASGLVRISGRPSSYEQYF.